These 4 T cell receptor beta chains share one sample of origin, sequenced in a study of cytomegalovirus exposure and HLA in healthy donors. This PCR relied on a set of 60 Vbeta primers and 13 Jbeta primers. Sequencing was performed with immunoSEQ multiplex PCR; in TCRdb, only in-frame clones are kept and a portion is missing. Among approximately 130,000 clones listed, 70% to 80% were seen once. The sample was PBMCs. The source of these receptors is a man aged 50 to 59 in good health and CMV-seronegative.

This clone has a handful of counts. The chain's CDR3 is CSAGLAAYEQYF. The CDR3 DNA is TGCAGCGCGGGGTTAGCGGCTTACGAGCAGTACTTC. The chain links TRBV29-1 to TRBJ2-7, with D possibly being TRBD2 (6 bases). V was pared by 7 bases and J by 4 bases, with 14 bases between. Germline CDR1 reads SQVTM; CDR2 reads ANQGSEA. This CDR3 has 12 amino acids.

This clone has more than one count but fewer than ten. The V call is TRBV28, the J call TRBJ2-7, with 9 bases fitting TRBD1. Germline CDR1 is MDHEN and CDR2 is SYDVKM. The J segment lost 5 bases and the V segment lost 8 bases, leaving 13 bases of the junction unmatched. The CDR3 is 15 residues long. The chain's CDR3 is CASGLPGQGSNEQYF. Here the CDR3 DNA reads TGTGCCAGCGGGTTGCCGGGACAGGGCAGCAACGAGCAGTACTTC.

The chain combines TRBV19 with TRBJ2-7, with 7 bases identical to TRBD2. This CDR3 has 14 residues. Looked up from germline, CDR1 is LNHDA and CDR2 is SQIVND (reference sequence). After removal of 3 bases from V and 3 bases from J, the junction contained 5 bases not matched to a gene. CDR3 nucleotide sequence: TGTGCCAGTAGTATCGGACCGGGAGGCTACGAGCAGTACTTC. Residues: CASSIGPGGYEQYF.

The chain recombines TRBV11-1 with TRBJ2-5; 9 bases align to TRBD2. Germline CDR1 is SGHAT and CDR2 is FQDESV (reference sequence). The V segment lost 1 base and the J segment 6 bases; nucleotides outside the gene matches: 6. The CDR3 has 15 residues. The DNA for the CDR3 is TGTGCCAGCAGCTTAGGGCGTCTAGCGGGGCAGACCCAGTACTTC. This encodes CASSLGRLAGQTQYF. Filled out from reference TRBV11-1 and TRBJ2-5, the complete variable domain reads EAEVAQSPRYKITEKSQAVAFWCDPISGHATLYWYRQILGQGPELLVQFQDESVVDDSQLPKDRFSAERLKGVDSTLKIQPAELGDSAMYLCASSLGRLAGQTQYFGPGTRLLVL.